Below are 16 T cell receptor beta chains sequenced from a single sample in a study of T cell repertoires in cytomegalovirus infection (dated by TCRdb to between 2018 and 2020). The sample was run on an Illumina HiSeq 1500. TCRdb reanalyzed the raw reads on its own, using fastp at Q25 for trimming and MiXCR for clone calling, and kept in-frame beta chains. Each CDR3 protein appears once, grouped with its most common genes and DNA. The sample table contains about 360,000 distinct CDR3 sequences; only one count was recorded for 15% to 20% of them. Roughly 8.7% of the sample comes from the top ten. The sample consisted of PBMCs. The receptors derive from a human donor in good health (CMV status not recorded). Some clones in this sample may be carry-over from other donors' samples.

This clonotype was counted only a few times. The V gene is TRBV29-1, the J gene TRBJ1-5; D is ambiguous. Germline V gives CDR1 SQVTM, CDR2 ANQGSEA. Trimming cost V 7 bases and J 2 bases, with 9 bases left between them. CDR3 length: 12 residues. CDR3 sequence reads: CSARKGNQPQHF. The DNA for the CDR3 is TGCAGCGCCCGAAAGGGCAATCAGCCCCAGCATTTT. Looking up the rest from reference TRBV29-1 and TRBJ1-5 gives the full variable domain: SAVISQKPSRDICQRGTSLTIQCQVDSQVTMMFWYRQQPGQSLTLIATANQGSEATYESGFVIDKFPISRPNLTFSTLTVSNMSPEDSSIYLCSARKGNQPQHFGDGTRLSIL.

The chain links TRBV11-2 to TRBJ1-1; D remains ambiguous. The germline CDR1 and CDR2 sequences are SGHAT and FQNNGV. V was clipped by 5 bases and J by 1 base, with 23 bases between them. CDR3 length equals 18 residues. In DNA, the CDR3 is TGTGCCAGCAGCAACTTCCGACGGGATTCCTCCCGGAACACTGAAGCTTTCTTT. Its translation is CASSNFRRDSSRNTEAFF.

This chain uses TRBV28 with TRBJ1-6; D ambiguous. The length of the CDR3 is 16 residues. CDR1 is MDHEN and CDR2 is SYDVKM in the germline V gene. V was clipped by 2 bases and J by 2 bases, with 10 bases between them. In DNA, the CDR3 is TGTGCCAGCAGTTTAGTGGCGGGAGCCTATAATTCACCCCTCCACTTT. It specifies CASSLVAGAYNSPLHF. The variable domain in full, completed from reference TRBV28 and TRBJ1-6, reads DVKVTQSSRYLVKRTGEKVFLECVQDMDHENMFWYRQDPGLGLRLIYFSYDVKMKEKGDIPEGYSVSREKKERFSLILESASTNQTSMYLCASSLVAGAYNSPLHFGNGTRLTVT.

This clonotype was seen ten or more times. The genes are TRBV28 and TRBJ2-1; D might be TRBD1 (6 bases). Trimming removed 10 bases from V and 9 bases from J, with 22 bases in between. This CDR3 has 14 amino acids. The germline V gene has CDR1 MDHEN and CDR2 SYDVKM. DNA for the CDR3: TGTGCCACTTTGGGGCAGGGGCGAAGGACTGAGCAGTTCTTC. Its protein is CATLGQGRRTEQFF. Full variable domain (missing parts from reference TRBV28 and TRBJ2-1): DVKVTQSSRYLVKRTGEKVFLECVQDMDHENMFWYRQDPGLGLRLIYFSYDVKMKEKGDIPEGYSVSREKKERFSLILESASTNQTSMYLCATLGQGRRTEQFFGPGTRLTVL.

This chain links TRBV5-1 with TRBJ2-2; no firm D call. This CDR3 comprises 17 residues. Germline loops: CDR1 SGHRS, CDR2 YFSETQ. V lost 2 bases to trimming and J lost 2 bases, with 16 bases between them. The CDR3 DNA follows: TGCGCCAGCAGCTTTATCGCGCTGTTAGAAAACACCGGGGAGCTGTTTTTT. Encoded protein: CASSFIALLENTGELFF.

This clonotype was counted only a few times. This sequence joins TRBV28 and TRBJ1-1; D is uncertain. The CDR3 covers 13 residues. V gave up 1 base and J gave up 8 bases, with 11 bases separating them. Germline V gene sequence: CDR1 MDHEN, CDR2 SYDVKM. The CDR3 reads CASSLFARSEAFF. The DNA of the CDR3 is TGTGCCAGCAGTTTATTTGCCAGATCGGAAGCTTTCTTT.

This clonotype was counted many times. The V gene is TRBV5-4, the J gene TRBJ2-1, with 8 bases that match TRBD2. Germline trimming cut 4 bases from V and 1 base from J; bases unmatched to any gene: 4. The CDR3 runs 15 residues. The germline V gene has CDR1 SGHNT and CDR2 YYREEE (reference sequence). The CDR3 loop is CASSLTSGSYNEQFF. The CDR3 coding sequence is TGTGCCAGCAGCCTCACTAGCGGATCCTACAATGAGCAGTTCTTC.

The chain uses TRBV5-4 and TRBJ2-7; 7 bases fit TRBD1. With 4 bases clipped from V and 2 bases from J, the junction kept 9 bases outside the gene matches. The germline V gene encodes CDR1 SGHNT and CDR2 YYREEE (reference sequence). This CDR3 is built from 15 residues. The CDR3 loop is CASSRPGQEAYEQYF. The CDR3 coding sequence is TGTGCCAGCAGCCGGCCAGGACAGGAAGCCTACGAGCAGTACTTC.

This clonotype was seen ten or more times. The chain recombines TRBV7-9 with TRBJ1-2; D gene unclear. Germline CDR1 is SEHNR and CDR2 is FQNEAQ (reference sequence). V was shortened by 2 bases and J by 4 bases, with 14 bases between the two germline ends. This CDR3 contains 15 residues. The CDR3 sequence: CASSLSGRTVYGYTF. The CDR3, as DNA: TGTGCCAGCAGCTTATCGGGCAGGACGGTCTATGGCTACACCTTC.

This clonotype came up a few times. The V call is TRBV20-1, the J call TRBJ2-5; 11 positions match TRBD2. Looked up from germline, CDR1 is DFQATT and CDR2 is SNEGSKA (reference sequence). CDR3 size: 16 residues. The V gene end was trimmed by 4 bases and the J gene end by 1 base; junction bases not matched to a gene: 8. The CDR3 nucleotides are TGCAGTGCTACCGGGACTAGCGGATCCCTCCAAGAGACCCAGTACTTC. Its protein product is CSATGTSGSLQETQYF.

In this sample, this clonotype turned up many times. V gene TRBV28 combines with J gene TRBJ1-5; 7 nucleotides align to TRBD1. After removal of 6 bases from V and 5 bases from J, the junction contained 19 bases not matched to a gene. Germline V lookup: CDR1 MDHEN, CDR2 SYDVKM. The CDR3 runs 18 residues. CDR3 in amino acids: CASRPYRRTGGRDQPQHF. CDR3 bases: TGTGCCAGCAGACCCTATCGTAGGACAGGTGGTCGAGATCAGCCCCAGCATTTT.

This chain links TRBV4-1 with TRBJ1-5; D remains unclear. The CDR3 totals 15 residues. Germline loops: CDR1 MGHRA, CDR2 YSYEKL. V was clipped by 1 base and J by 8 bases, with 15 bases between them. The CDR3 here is CASSQGAPTGKPQHF. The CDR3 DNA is TGCGCCAGCAGCCAAGGGGCCCCAACGGGAAAGCCCCAGCATTTT.

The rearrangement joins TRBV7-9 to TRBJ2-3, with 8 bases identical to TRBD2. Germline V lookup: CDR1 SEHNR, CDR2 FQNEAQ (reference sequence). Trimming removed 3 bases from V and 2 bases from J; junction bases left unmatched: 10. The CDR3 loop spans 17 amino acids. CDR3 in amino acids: CASSFQAGALLTDTQYF. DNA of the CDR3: TGTGCCAGCAGCTTCCAAGCGGGAGCCCTCCTCACAGATACGCAGTATTTT.

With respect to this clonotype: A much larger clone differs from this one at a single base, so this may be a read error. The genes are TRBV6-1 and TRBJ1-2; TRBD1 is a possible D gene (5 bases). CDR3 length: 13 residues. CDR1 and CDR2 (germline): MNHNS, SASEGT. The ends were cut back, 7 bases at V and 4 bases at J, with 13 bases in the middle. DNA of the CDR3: TGTGCCAGCAACGGGGCAGGGAGCTATGGCTACACCTTC. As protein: CASNGAGSYGYTF.

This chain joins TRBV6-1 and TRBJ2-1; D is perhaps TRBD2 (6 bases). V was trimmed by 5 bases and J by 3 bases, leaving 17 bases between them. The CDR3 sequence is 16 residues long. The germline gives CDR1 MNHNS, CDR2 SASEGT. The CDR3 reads CASSKNRDSYYNEQFF. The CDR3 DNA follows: TGTGCCAGCAGTAAAAACCGGGACTCATACTACAATGAGCAGTTCTTC.

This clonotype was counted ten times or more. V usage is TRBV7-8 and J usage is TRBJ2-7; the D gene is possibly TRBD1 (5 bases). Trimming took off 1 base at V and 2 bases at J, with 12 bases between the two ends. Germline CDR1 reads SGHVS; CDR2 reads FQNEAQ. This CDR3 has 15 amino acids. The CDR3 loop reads CASSLVVTAAYEQYF. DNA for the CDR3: TGTGCCAGCAGCTTAGTCGTGACAGCCGCCTACGAGCAGTACTTC.